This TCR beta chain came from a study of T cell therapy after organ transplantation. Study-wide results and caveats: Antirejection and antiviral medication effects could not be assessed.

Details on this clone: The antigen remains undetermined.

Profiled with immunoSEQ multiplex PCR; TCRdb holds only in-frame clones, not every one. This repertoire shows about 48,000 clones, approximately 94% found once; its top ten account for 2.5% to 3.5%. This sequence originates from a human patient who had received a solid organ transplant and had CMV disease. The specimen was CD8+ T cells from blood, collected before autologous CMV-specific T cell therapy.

The CDR3 is CASSAKSGGTDTQYF. CDR3 in DNA: TGCGCCAGCAGCGCCAAAAGCGGGGGGACAGATACGCAGTATTTT. The chain is built from TRBV4-3 and TRBJ2-3; 9 nucleotides match TRBD2. V dropped 5 bases and J dropped 3; count of bases not matched to a gene: 6. Germline lookup yields CDR1 LGHNA and CDR2 YSLEER. The CDR3 extends over 15 amino acids.